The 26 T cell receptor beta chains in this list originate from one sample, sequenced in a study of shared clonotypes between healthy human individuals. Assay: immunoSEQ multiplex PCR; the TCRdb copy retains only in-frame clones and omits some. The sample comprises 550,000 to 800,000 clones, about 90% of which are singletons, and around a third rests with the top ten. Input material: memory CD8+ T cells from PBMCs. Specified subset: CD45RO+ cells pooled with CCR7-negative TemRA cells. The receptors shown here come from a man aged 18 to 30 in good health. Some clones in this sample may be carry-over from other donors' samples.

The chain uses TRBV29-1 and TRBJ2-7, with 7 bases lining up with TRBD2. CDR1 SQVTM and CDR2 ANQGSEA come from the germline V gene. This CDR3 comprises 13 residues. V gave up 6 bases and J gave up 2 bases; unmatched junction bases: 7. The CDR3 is CSVSSAGAYEQYF. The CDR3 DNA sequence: TGCAGCGTCTCCTCTGCGGGAGCCTACGAGCAGTACTTC.

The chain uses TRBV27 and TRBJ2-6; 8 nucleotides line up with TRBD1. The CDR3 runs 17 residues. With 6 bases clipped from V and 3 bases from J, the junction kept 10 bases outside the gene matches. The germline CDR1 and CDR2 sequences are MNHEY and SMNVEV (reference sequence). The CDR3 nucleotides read TGTGCCAGCAGGGTGGGTCAGGGGGCGGGTGGGGCCAACGTCCTGACTTTC. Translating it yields CASRVGQGAGGANVLTF.

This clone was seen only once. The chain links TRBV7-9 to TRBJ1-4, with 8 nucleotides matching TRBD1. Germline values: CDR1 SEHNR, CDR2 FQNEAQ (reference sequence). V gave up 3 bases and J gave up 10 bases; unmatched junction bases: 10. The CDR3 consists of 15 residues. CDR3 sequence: CASSFLDRGAPKLFF. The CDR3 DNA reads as TGTGCCAGCAGCTTCCTAGACAGGGGCGCGCCAAAACTGTTTTTT.

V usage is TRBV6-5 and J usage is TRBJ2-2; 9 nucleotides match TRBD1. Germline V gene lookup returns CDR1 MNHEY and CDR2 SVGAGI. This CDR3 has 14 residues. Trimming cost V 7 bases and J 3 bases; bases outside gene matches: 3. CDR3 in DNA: TGTGCCAGCACCCGGACAGGGGACACCGGGGAGCTGTTTTTT. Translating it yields CASTRTGDTGELFF.

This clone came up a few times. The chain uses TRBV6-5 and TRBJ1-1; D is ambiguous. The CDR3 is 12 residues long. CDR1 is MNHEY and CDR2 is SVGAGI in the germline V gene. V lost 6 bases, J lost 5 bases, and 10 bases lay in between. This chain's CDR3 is CASSSRWTEAFF. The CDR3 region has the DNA TGTGCCAGCAGCTCCCGCTGGACTGAAGCTTTCTTT.

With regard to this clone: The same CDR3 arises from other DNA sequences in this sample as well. The CDR3 spells CASRWTSGSYEQYF. CDR3 sequence (DNA): TGTGCCAGCAGGTGGACTAGCGGGAGCTACGAGCAGTACTTC. The gene calls are TRBV27 and TRBJ2-7, with TRBD2 identical over 13 bases. The J segment lost 3 bases and the V segment lost 6 bases, leaving 2 bases of the junction unmatched. Germline-derived CDR1 and CDR2 are MNHEY and SMNVEV (reference sequence). This CDR3 is 14 amino acids long.

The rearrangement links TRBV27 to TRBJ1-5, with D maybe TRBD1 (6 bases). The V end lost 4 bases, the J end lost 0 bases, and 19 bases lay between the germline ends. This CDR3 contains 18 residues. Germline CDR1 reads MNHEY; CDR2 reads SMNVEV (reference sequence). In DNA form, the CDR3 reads TGTGCCAGCAGTTCGGCCAGGGGAGGGGTATATAGCAATCAGCCCCAGCATTTT. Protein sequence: CASSSARGGVYSNQPQHF.

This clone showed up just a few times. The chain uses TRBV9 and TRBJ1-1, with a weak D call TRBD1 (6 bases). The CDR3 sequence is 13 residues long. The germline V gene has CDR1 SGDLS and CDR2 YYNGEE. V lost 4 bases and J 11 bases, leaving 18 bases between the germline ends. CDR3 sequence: CASSPSGSGDAFF. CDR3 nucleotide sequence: TGTGCCAGCAGCCCCAGTGGCTCAGGGGACGCTTTCTTT.

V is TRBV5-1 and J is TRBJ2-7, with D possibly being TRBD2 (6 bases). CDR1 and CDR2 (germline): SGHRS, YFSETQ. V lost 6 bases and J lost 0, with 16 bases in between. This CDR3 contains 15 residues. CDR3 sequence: CASKPSGFSSYEQYF. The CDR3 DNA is TGCGCCAGCAAACCGAGCGGGTTCAGCTCCTACGAGCAGTACTTC.

The CDR3 sequence is CASSLGWTSGNNEQFF. The CDR3 DNA reads as TGTGCCAGCAGCTTAGGGTGGACTAGCGGCAACAATGAGCAGTTCTTC. This chain links TRBV7-9 with TRBJ2-1; 10 bases are shared with TRBD2. CDR1 is SEHNR, CDR2 FQNEAQ, per germline (reference sequence). With V trimmed by 1 base and J by 5 bases, 5 bases remained unmatched. This CDR3 comprises 16 residues.

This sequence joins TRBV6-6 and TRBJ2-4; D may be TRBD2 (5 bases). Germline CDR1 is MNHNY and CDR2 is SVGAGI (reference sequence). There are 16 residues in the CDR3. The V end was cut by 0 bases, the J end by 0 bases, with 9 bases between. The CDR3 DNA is TGTGCCAGCAGTTACTCGACCGGACTAGCCAAAAACATTCAGTACTTC. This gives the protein CASSYSTGLAKNIQYF.

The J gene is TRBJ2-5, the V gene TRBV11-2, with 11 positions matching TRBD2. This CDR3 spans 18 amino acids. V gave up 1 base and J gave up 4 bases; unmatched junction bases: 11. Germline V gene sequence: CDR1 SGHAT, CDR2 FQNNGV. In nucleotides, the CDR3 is TGTGCCAGCAGCTTAGCAATAGGGCCTAGCGGGAGGTCAGAGACCCAGTACTTC. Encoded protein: CASSLAIGPSGRSETQYF.

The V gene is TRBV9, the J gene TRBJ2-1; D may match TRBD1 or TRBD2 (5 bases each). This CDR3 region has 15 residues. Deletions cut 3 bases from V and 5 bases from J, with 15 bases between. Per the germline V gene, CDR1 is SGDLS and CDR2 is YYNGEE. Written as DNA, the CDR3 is TGTGCCAGCAGCGCCCCATGGGACGCGGACAATGAGCAGTTCTTC. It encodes CASSAPWDADNEQFF.

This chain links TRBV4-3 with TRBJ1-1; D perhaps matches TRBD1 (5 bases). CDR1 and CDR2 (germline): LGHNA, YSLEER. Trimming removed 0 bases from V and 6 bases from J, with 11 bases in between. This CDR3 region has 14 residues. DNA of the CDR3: TGCGCCAGCAGCCAAGACAGGGTTTTCGCTGAAGCTTTCTTT. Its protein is CASSQDRVFAEAFF.

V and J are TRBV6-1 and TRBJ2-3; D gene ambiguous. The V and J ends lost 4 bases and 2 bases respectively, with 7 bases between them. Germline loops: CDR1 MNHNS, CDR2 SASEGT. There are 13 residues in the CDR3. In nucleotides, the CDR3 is TGTGCCAGCAGTGCCACATACACAGATACGCAGTATTTT. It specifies CASSATYTDTQYF.

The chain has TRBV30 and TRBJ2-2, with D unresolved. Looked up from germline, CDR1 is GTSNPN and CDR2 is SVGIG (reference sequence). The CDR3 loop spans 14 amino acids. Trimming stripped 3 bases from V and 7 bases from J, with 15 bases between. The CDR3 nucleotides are TGTGCCTGGAGAACTGCGTCTTGGGGCGGGGAGCTGTTTTTT. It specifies CAWRTASWGGELFF.

The CDR3 region is CASSVFAVVYEQYF. CDR3 DNA: TGCGCCAGCAGTGTGTTCGCGGTGGTTTACGAGCAGTACTTC. The chain uses TRBV10-2 and TRBJ2-7; D call uncertain. Deletions cut 4 bases from V and 4 bases from J, with 14 bases between. This CDR3 has 14 residues. The germline V gene has CDR1 WSHSY and CDR2 SAAADI.

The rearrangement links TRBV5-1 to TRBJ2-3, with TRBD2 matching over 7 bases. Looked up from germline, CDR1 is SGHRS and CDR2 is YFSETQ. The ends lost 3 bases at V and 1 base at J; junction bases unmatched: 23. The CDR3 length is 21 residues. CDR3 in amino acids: CASSSSYIRRERSERTDTQYF. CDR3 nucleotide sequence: TGCGCCAGCAGCTCTAGCTATATTCGGCGGGAGAGGTCGGAACGCACAGATACGCAGTATTTT.

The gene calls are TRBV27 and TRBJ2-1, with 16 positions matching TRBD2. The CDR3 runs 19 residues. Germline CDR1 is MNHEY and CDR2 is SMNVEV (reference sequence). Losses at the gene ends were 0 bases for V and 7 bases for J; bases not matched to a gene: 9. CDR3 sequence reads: CASSLSAGLAGGPRNEQFF. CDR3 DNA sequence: TGTGCCAGCAGTTTATCCGCGGGACTAGCGGGAGGGCCGAGGAATGAGCAGTTCTTC.

The chain's CDR3 is CASSLLPDEQYF. The CDR3 bases are TGTGCCAGCAGCTTACTTCCAGACGAGCAGTACTTC. The chain is built from TRBV11-2 and TRBJ2-7; D gene uncertain. Trimming cost V 2 bases and J 5 bases, with 7 bases left between them. This CDR3 has 12 residues. Germline V gene data show CDR1 as SGHAT and CDR2 as FQNNGV.

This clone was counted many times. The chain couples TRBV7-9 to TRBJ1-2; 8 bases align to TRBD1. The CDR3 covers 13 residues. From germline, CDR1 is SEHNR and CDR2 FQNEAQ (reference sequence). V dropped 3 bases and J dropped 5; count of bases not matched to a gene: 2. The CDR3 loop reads CASSLDRVYGYTF. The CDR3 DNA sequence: TGTGCCAGCAGCTTGGACAGGGTGTATGGCTACACCTTC.

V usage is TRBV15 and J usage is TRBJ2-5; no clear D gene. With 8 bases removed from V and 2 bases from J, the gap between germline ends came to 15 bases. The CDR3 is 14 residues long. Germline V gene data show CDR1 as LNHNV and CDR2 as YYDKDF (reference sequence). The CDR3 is CATGVPGSQETQYF. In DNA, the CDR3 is TGTGCCACCGGAGTGCCAGGTTCACAAGAGACCCAGTACTTC.

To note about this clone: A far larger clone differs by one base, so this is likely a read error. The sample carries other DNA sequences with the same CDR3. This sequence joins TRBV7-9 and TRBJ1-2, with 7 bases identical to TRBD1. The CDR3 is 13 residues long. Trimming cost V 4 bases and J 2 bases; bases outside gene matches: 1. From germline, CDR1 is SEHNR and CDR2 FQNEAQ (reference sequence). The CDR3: CASSSGQNYGYTF. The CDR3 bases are TGTGCCAGCAGCTCGGGACAGAACTATGGCTACACCTTC.

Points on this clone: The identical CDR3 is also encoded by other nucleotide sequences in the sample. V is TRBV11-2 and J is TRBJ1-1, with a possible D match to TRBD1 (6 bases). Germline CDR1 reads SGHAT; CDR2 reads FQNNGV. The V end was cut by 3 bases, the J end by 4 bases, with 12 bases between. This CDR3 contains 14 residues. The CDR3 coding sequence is TGTGCCAGCAGCTTGGGGGGGCTTGGCACTGAAGCTTTCTTT. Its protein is CASSLGGLGTEAFF. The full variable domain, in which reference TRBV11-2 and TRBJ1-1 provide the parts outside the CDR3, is EAGVAQSPRYKIIEKRQSVAFWCNPISGHATLYWYQQILGQGPKLLIQFQNNGVVDDSQLPKDRFSAERLKGVDSTLKIQPAKLEDSAVYLCASSLGGLGTEAFFGQGTRLTVV.

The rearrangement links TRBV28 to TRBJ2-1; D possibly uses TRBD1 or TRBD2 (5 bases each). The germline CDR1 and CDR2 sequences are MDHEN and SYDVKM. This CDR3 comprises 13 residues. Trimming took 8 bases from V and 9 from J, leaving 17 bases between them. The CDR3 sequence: CASAIRDATEQFF. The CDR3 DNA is TGTGCCAGCGCAATCCGGGACGCCACTGAGCAGTTCTTC.

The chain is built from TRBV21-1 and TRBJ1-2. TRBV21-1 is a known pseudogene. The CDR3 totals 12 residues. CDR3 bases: TGTGCCAGCAGCAAAGACCCTTACGCCGAGACCTTC. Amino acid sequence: CASSKDPYAETF.